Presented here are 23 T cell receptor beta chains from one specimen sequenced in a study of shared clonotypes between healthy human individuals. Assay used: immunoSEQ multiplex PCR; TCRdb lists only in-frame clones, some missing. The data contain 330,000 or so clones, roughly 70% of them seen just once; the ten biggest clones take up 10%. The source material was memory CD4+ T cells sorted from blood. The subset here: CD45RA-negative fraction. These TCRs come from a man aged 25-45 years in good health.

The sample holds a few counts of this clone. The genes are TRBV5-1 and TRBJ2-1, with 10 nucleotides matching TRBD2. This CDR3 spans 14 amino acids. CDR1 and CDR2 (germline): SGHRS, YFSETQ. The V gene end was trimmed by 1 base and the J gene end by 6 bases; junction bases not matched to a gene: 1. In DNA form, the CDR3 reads TGCGCCAGCAGCTTGCCTAGCGGGAGCAATGAGCAGTTCTTC. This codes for CASSLPSGSNEQFF.

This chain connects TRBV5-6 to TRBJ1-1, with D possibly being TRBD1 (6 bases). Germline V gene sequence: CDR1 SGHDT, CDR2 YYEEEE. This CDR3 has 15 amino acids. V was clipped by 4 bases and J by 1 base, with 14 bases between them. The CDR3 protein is CASSLQTGRNTEAFF. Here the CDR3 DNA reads TGTGCCAGCAGCCTTCAAACAGGGCGGAACACTGAAGCTTTCTTT.

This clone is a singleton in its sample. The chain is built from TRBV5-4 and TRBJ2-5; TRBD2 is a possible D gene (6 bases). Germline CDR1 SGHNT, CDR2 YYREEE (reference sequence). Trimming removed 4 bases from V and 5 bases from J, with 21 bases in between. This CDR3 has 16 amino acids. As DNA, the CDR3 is TGTGCCAGCAGCCTGAAGGGTGCGGGGTTTGAGGAGACCCAGTACTTC. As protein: CASSLKGAGFEETQYF. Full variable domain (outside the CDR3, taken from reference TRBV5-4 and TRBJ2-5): ETGVTQSPTHLIKTRGQQVTLRCSSQSGHNTVSWYQQALGQGPQFIFQYYREEENGRGNFPPRFSGLQFPNYSSELNVNALELDDSALYLCASSLKGAGFEETQYFGPGTRLLVL.

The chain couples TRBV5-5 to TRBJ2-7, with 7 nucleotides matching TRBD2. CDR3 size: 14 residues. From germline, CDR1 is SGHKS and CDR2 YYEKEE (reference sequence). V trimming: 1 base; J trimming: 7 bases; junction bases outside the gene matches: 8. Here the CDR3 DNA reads TGTGCCAGCAGCTTGACGACTAGCCGAGGAGAGCAGTACTTC. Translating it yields CASSLTTSRGEQYF.

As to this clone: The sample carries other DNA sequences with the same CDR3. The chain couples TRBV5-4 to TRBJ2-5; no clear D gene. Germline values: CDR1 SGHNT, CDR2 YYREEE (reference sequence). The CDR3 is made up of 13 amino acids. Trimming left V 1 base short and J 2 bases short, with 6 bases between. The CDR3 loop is CASSLPSQETQYF. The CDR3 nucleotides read TGTGCCAGCAGCTTGCCGTCGCAAGAGACCCAGTACTTC. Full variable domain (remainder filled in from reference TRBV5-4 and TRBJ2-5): ETGVTQSPTHLIKTRGQQVTLRCSSQSGHNTVSWYQQALGQGPQFIFQYYREEENGRGNFPPRFSGLQFPNYSSELNVNALELDDSALYLCASSLPSQETQYFGPGTRLLVL.

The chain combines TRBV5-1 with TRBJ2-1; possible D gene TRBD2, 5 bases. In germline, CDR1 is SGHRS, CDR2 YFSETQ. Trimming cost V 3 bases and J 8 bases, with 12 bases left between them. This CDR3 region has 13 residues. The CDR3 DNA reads TGCGCCAGCAGCTGGGCGGGCACCCATGAGCAGTTCTTC. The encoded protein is CASSWAGTHEQFF.

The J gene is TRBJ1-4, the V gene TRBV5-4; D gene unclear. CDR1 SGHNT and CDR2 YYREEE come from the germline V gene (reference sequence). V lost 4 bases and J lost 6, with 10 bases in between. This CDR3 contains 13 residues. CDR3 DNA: TGTGCCAGCAGCCCGACGGGATATGAAAAACTGTTTTTT. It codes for CASSPTGYEKLFF. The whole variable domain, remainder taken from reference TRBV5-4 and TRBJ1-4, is ETGVTQSPTHLIKTRGQQVTLRCSSQSGHNTVSWYQQALGQGPQFIFQYYREEENGRGNFPPRFSGLQFPNYSSELNVNALELDDSALYLCASSPTGYEKLFFGSGTQLSVL.

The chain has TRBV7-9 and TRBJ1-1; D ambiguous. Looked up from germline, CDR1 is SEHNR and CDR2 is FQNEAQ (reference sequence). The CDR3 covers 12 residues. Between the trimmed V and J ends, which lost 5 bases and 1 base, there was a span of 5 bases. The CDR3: CASSRTNTEAFF. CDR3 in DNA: TGTGCCAGCAGCCGGACGAACACTGAAGCTTTCTTT.

CDR3 sequence reads: CASRSQGGVGTEAFF. Written as DNA, the CDR3 is TGTGCCAGCAGATCGCAGGGAGGGGTGGGGACTGAAGCTTTCTTT. The chain recombines TRBV28 with TRBJ1-1; D perhaps matches TRBD1 (5 bases). This CDR3 has 15 residues. CDR1 is MDHEN and CDR2 is SYDVKM in the germline V gene. Trimming removed 6 bases from V and 5 bases from J, with 19 bases in between.

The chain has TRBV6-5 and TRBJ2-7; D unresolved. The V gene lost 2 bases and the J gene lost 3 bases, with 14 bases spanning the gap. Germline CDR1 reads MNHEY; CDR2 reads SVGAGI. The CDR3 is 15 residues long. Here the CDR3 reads CASSYHRAIHYEQYF. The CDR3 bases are TGTGCCAGCAGTTACCACCGAGCAATACACTACGAGCAGTACTTC.

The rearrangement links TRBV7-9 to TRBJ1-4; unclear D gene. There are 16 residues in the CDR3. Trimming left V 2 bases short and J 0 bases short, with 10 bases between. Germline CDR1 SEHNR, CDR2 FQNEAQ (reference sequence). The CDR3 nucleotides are TGTGCCAGCAGCTTACGAACGGTTGCAACTAATGAAAAACTGTTTTTT. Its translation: CASSLRTVATNEKLFF.

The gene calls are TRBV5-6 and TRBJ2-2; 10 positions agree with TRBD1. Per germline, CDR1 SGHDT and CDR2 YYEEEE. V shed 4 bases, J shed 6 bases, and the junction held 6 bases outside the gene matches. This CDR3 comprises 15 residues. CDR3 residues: CASSTRDRGSGELFF. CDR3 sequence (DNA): TGTGCCAGCAGCACTCGGGACAGGGGATCCGGGGAGCTGTTTTTT.

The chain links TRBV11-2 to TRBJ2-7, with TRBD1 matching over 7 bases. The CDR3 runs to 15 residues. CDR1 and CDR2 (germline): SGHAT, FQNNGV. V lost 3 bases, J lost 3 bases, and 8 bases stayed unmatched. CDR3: CASSLLRQGVYEQYF. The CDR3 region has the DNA TGTGCCAGCAGCTTGCTCCGACAGGGAGTCTACGAGCAGTACTTC.

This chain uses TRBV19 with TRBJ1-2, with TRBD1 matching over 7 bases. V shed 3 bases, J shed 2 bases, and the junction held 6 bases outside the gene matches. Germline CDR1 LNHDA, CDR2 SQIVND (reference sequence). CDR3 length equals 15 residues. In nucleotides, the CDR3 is TGTGCCAGTAGTATCTTGACAGGGATGAACTATGGCTACACCTTC. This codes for CASSILTGMNYGYTF.

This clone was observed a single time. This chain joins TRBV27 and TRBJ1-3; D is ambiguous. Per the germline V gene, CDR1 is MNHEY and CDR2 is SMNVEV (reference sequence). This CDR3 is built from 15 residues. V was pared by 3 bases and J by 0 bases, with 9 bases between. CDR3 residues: CASSFTGLSGNTIYF. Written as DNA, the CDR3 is TGTGCCAGCAGTTTCACGGGCCTCTCTGGAAACACCATATATTTT.

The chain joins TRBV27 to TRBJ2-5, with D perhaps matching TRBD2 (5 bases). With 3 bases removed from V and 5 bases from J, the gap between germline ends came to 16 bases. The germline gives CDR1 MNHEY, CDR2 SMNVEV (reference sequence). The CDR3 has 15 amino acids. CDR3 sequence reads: CASSLIWGASETQYF. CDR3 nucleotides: TGTGCCAGCAGTTTGATCTGGGGAGCGTCCGAGACCCAGTACTTC.

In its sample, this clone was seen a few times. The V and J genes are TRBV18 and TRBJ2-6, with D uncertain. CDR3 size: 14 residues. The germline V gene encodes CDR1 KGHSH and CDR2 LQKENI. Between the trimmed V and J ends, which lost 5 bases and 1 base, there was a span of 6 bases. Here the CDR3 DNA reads TGTGCCAGCTCAATAGGGTCTGGGGCCAACGTCCTGACTTTC. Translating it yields CASSIGSGANVLTF.

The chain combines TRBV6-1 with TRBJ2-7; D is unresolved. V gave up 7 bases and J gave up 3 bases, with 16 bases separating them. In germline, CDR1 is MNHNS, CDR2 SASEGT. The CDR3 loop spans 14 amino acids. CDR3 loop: CASKGKQRFYEQYF. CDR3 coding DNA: TGTGCCAGCAAAGGAAAACAGAGATTCTACGAGCAGTACTTC.

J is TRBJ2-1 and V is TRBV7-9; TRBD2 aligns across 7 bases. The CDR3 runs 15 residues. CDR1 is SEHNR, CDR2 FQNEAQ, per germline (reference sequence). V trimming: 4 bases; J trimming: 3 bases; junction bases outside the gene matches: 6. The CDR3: CASSSRLAFYNEQFF. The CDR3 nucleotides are TGTGCCAGCAGCTCCCGACTAGCTTTCTACAATGAGCAGTTCTTC.

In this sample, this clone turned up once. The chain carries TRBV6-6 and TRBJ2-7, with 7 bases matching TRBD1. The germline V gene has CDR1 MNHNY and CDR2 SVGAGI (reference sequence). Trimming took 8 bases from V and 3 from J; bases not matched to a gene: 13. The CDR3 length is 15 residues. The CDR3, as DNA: TGTGCCAGCGGGTCCACAGGGGAAATCGACTACGAGCAGTACTTC. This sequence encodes CASGSTGEIDYEQYF.

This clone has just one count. CDR3 sequence (DNA): TGTGCCAGCAGCAGCGGGGGACTAGCGGACCACAATGAGCAGTTCTTC. Protein product: CASSSGGLADHNEQFF. The rearrangement joins TRBV21-1 to TRBJ2-1; the table calls TRBD2, which could not be checked here. TRBV21-1 is a recognized pseudogene. The CDR3 has 16 amino acids.

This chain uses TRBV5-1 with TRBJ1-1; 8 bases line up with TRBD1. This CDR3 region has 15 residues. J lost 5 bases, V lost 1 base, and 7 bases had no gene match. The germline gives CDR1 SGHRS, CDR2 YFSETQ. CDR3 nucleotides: TGCGCCAGCAGCTTGACTACAGGGGGGAGGACTGAAGCTTTCTTT. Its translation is CASSLTTGGRTEAFF.

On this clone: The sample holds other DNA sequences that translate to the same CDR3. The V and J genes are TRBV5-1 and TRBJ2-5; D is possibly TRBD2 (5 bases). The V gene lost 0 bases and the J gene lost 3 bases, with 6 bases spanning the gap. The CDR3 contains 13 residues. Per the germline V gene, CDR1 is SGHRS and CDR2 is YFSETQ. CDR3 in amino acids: CASSLAGKETQYF. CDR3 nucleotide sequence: TGCGCCAGCAGCTTGGCGGGGAAAGAGACCCAGTACTTC.